This T cell receptor beta chain was retrieved from a study of control samples from healthy donors and cancer patients. The trim removed 6 bases at V and 0 bases at J, leaving 10 bases unmatched. CDR1 is MDHEN, CDR2 SYDVKM, per germline. The CDR3 is 16 amino acids. Using immunoSEQ multiplex PCR, the repertoire was profiled, and TCRdb retains in-frame clones only, with some absent. The sample has some 150,000 clones; 94% are singletons. The sequenced material came from blood. The chain uses TRBV28 and TRBJ1-2, with 7 bases that match TRBD1. This TCR came from a man aged 40-55 years in good health. CDR3 in DNA: TGTGCCAGCAGATCCAAAGACAGGGTAGCTAACTATGGCTACACCTTC. This encodes CASRSKDRVANYGYTF.